What follows are 23 T cell receptor beta chains derived from one specimen sequenced in a study of T-cell memory formation after mild COVID-19. TCRdb used MiXCR to reprocess the 5' RACE reads, holding one entry per CDR3 protein. The data show around 370,000 distinct CDR3 sequences, 21% seen once. The source material was PBMCs or a T cell subset sorted from them (not recorded which). The receptors were gathered from an adult woman who had mild COVID-19 (a few samples of this study predate the infection). Cell type and time point are not known.

The genes are TRBV7-2 and TRBJ2-5; D ambiguous. Germline V gives CDR1 SGHTA, CDR2 FQGNSA. The V and J ends lost 5 bases and 4 bases respectively, with 8 bases between them. The length of the CDR3 is 12 residues. The CDR3 sequence is CASSRARETQYF. The CDR3 DNA is TGTGCCAGCAGCAGAGCGAGAGAGACCCAGTACTTC.

The CDR3 is CSILLAGTSREQYF. CDR3 DNA sequence: TGCAGTATCCTGCTCGCCGGGACTAGCCGGGAGCAGTACTTC. The rearrangement uses TRBV20-1 and TRBJ2-7, with 9 bases identical to TRBD2. Trimming removed 8 bases from V and 7 bases from J; junction bases left unmatched: 15. CDR1 is DFQATT, CDR2 SNEGSKA, per germline (reference sequence). This CDR3 is 14 amino acids long.

The sample holds a few counts of this clonotype. The CDR3 region is CASSLVTENTEAFF. The CDR3 DNA follows: TGTGCCAGCAGCTTAGTGACAGAAAACACTGAAGCTTTCTTT. V usage is TRBV7-9 and J usage is TRBJ1-1; possible D gene TRBD1, 5 bases. This CDR3 contains 14 residues. Trimming shortened V by 1 base and J by 2 bases, and 8 bases separated the two germline ends. Per the germline V gene, CDR1 is SEHNR and CDR2 is FQNEAQ (reference sequence). The full variable domain, completed using reference TRBV7-9 and TRBJ1-1, is DTGVSQNPRHKITKRGQNVTFRCDPISEHNRLYWYRQTLGQGPEFLTYFQNEAQLEKSRLLSDRFSAERPKGSFSTLEIQRTEQGDSAMYLCASSLVTENTEAFFGQGTRLTVV.

This clonotype came up many times. CDR3 sequence reads: CASSQAGGQAKNIQYF. In DNA form, the CDR3 reads TGTGCCAGCAGCCAAGCAGGGGGCCAAGCCAAAAACATTCAGTACTTC. V and J are TRBV3-1 and TRBJ2-4; 8 bases fit TRBD1. V shed 1 base, J shed 0 bases, and the junction held 2 bases outside the gene matches. This CDR3 spans 16 amino acids. Per germline, CDR1 LGHDT and CDR2 YNNKEL (reference sequence).

This rearrangement joins TRBV18 to TRBJ1-2; maybe TRBD1 (5 bases). Germline values: CDR1 KGHSH, CDR2 LQKENI. CDR3 length: 16 amino acids. V lost 3 bases, J lost 1 base, and 15 bases lay in between. CDR3 amino acids: CASSPKDGGVNYGYTF. CDR3 DNA: TGTGCCAGCTCACCGAAGGACGGGGGAGTTAACTATGGCTACACCTTC.

The CDR3 sequence is CASSAGAGGYEQYF. The CDR3 DNA reads as TGTGCCAGCAGCGCCGGGGCAGGGGGCTACGAGCAGTACTTC. This sequence joins TRBV5-5 and TRBJ2-7; TRBD1 matches at 7 bases. This CDR3 has 14 residues. CDR1 and CDR2 (germline): SGHKS, YYEKEE (reference sequence). V dropped 4 bases and J dropped 3; count of bases not matched to a gene: 7.

V and J are TRBV5-1 and TRBJ2-1, with D unresolved. Germline V CDR1 and CDR2: SGHRS, YFSETQ. V lost 4 bases, J lost 8 bases, and 13 bases lay in between. The CDR3 contains 13 residues. CDR3 residues: CASSQGPRDEQFF. The CDR3 DNA reads as TGCGCCAGCAGCCAAGGGCCCCGCGATGAGCAGTTCTTC. The entire variable domain, with the rest obtained from reference TRBV5-1 and TRBJ2-1, is as follows: KAGVTQTPRYLIKTRGQQVTLSCSPISGHRSVSWYQQTPGQGLQFLFEYFSETQRNKGNFPGRFSGRQFSNSRSEMNVSTLELGDSALYLCASSQGPRDEQFFGPGTRLTVL.

This chain links TRBV7-8 with TRBJ2-2; TRBD1 agrees at 12 bases. CDR1 is SGHVS, CDR2 FQNEAQ, per germline. J gave up 5 bases and V 7 bases, and 14 bases lay outside the gene matches. The CDR3 runs to 18 residues. DNA of the CDR3: TGTGCCAGCAAGATCCATCGGGACAGGGGGCGGTGGACCGGGGAGCTGTTTTTT. Protein: CASKIHRDRGRWTGELFF.

The chain is built from TRBV6-5 and TRBJ2-2; D is unclear. V was shortened by 2 bases and J by 5 bases, with 6 bases between the two germline ends. CDR1 is MNHEY, CDR2 SVGAGI, per germline. The CDR3 covers 13 residues. CDR3 in amino acids: CASSYVRTGELFF. The CDR3 DNA is TGTGCCAGCAGTTACGTTCGGACCGGGGAGCTGTTTTTT.

The chain combines TRBV7-6 with TRBJ2-2; a possible D gene is TRBD1 (6 bases). V lost 5 bases and J 2 bases, leaving 18 bases between the germline ends. The V gene's germline CDR1 is SGHVS and CDR2 FNYEAQ. This CDR3 region has 17 residues. DNA for the CDR3: TGTGCCAGCAGCCAACGACAGGTCGCGAGTAACACCGGGGAGCTGTTTTTT. Translating gives CASSQRQVASNTGELFF.

J is TRBJ2-3 and V is TRBV25-1, with 11 bases fitting TRBD2. CDR1 and CDR2 (germline): MGHDK, SYGVNS. The trim removed 4 bases at V and 4 bases at J, leaving 13 bases unmatched. The CDR3 contains 18 residues. CDR3: CASSGDRTSGRIADTQYF. CDR3 nucleotides: TGTGCCAGCAGTGGCGACCGGACTAGCGGGCGTATCGCAGATACGCAGTATTTT.

This clonotype has a single count. The rearrangement uses TRBV20-1 and TRBJ2-3, with 8 bases aligning to TRBD1. This CDR3 spans 14 amino acids. V lost 3 bases and J lost 4; bases outside the gene matches: 6. Germline CDR1 DFQATT, CDR2 SNEGSKA (reference sequence). CDR3 sequence reads: CSASPGTGSDTQYF. The CDR3 bases are TGCAGTGCTAGTCCAGGGACAGGATCAGATACGCAGTATTTT.

CDR3 DNA: TGCGCCAGCAGCATTACAACCGGGACCAAATACAATGAGCAGTTCTTC. Protein product: CASSITTGTKYNEQFF. This chain joins TRBV5-1 and TRBJ2-1; TRBD1 or TRBD2 may be the D gene (5 bases each). The CDR3 contains 16 residues. The V end was cut by 4 bases, the J end by 4 bases, with 18 bases between. Germline V CDR1 and CDR2: SGHRS, YFSETQ. Full variable domain (remainder filled in from reference TRBV5-1 and TRBJ2-1): KAGVTQTPRYLIKTRGQQVTLSCSPISGHRSVSWYQQTPGQGLQFLFEYFSETQRNKGNFPGRFSGRQFSNSRSEMNVSTLELGDSALYLCASSITTGTKYNEQFFGPGTRLTVL.

This clonotype was counted a few times. At one of its ends the junction is not consistent with the germline gene, which may arise from a read error. The chain joins TRBV4-2 to TRBJ2-1, with 7 nucleotides matching TRBD2. Germline V gives CDR1 LGHNA, CDR2 YNFKEQ. CDR3 length: 11 amino acids. The CDR3 nucleotides read TGTGCCAGCAGCCAGTCGCGGGAGCTGTTCTTC. It codes for CASSQSRELFF.

Only a few counts were recorded for this clonotype. This sequence joins TRBV20-1 and TRBJ1-5; no definite D call. The CDR3 has 15 amino acids. The ends were cut back, 3 bases at V and 3 bases at J, with 15 bases in the middle. Germline V gives CDR1 DFQATT, CDR2 SNEGSKA (reference sequence). This CDR3 is CSARASGNPNQPQHF. As DNA, the CDR3 is TGCAGTGCTAGGGCTTCGGGGAATCCCAATCAGCCCCAGCATTTT.

The chain uses TRBV4-2 and TRBJ1-5; TRBD1 agrees at 7 bases. This CDR3 contains 15 residues. Per germline, CDR1 LGHNA and CDR2 YNFKEQ. Trimming removed 0 bases from V and 6 bases from J; junction bases left unmatched: 5. DNA of the CDR3: TGTGCCAGCAGCCAAGAAGAGACAGGGCTTCAGCCCCAGCATTTT. Translation: CASSQEETGLQPQHF.

V gene TRBV27 combines with J gene TRBJ2-7; 7 bases agree with TRBD1. This CDR3 comprises 14 residues. Per germline, CDR1 MNHEY and CDR2 SMNVEV (reference sequence). Trimming removed 6 bases from V and 2 bases from J; junction bases left unmatched: 7. The CDR3 region has the DNA TGTGCCAGCAGGCCTCGACAGGGAACCTACGAGCAGTACTTC. Encoded protein: CASRPRQGTYEQYF.

The rearrangement uses TRBV7-2 and TRBJ1-1, with D uncertain. The CDR3 contains 14 residues. Germline CDR1 SGHTA, CDR2 FQGNSA. V gave up 0 bases and J gave up 4 bases, with 9 bases separating them. The CDR3 nucleotides are TGTGCCAGCAGCTTAGCCCCGGGAGGCACTGAAGCTTTCTTT. Its translation is CASSLAPGGTEAFF.

The chain couples TRBV20-1 to TRBJ2-2, with 10 bases identical to TRBD2. Germline V gene lookup returns CDR1 DFQATT and CDR2 SNEGSKA (reference sequence). The CDR3 sequence is 19 residues long. V lost 2 bases and J lost 5; bases outside the gene matches: 17. The DNA for the CDR3 is TGCAGTGCTAGACGGCGAACTAGCGGGACGCCGGGGGTAACCGGGGAGCTGTTTTTT. It yields the protein CSARRRTSGTPGVTGELFF.

This clonotype was detected a few times. The V gene is TRBV12-3 or TRBV12-4, the J gene TRBJ1-1; 7 bases line up with TRBD1. The CDR3 has 16 residues. J was trimmed by 7 bases and V by 1 base; bases with no gene match: 12. This chain's CDR3 is CASSLVGTVERGEAFF. The DNA for the CDR3 is TGTGCCAGCAGTTTAGTAGGGACAGTAGAAAGGGGTGAAGCTTTCTTT.

This clonotype came up a few times. The rearrangement joins TRBV4-1 to TRBJ2-7; no clear D. Deletions cut 3 bases from V and 7 bases from J, with 19 bases between. The V gene's germline CDR1 is MGHRA and CDR2 YSYEKL. There are 15 residues in the CDR3. CDR3 in DNA: TGCGCCAGCAGCCAGGCTCTGCGGACCACCTTGGAGCAGTACTTC. Protein product: CASSQALRTTLEQYF.

This clonotype was counted only a few times. The chain joins TRBV4-1 to TRBJ1-4, with a tentative D call TRBD1 (6 bases). Germline-derived CDR1 and CDR2 are MGHRA and YSYEKL. The V gene lost 5 bases and the J gene lost 4 bases, with 14 bases spanning the gap. The CDR3 extends over 15 amino acids. CDR3 sequence reads: CASSVSDRSNEKLFF. The CDR3 coding sequence is TGCGCCAGCAGCGTATCGGACAGAAGTAATGAAAAACTGTTTTTT.

About this clonotype: A clone one base away is much larger, so this may be a read error. The chain is built from TRBV10-2 and TRBJ1-1; unclear D gene. Germline-derived CDR1 and CDR2 are WSHSY and SAAADI. This CDR3 comprises 11 residues. CDR3 nucleotide sequence: TGCGCCAGCAGTGTTAAATGGGAAGCTTTATTT. Protein sequence: CASSVKWEALF.